The sample holds many counts of the clone carrying this TCR beta chain. What it binds is not known. The CDR3 sequence is 13 residues long. Trimming stripped 6 bases from V and 0 bases from J, with 8 bases between. The source of the sample is a study of CD8 T cells in ankylosing spondylitis. Using quantitative 5'-RACE with molecular barcodes, the authors made TCR beta libraries. A single record per CDR3 protein comes from TCRdb applying MiXCR to the 5' RACE reads. Among 250,000 to 400,000 distinct CDR3 sequences listed, approximately 10% were seen once. Overall study results and limits: The authors reported significant enrichment of disease-linked clones in matched ankylosing spondylitis synovial fluid. Blood from ankylosing spondylitis patients appeared to carry a characteristic eight-variant TCR beta motif.

The material sequenced was blood, either unsorted or a sorted T cell fraction (not recorded which). The source of this sequence is a female donor with ankylosing spondylitis or in good health (not recorded which). This chain uses TRBV12-3 or TRBV12-4 with TRBJ1-1; D is uncertain. The CDR3 region has the DNA TGTGCCAGCAGGCTCGACATGAACACTGAAGCTTTCTTT. Protein product: CASRLDMNTEAFF.